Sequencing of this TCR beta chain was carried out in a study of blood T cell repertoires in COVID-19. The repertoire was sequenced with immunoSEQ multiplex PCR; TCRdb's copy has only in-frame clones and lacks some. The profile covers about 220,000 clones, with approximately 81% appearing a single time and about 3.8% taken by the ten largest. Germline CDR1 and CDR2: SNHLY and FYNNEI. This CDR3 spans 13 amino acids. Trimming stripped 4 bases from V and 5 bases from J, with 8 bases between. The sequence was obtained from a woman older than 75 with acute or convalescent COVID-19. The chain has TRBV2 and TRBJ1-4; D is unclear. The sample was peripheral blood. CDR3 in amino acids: CASSGGENEKLFF. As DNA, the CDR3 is TGTGCCAGCAGTGGGGGAGAGAATGAAAAACTGTTTTTT.